Presented here are 21 T cell receptor beta chains from one specimen sequenced in a study of cytomegalovirus exposure and HLA in healthy donors. Primers for the PCR totalled 60 Vbeta and 13 Jbeta. Using immunoSEQ multiplex PCR, the repertoire was profiled, and TCRdb retains in-frame clones only, with some absent. The sample carries more than 130,000 clones, approximately 71% recorded once. Sequencing was done on a sample of PBMCs. The receptors come from a woman aged 50 to 60 in good health and CMV-seronegative.

The rearrangement uses TRBV10-3 and TRBJ2-2; possibly TRBD1 for D (5 bases). V lost 7 bases and J lost 3, with 12 bases in between. The CDR3 has 14 residues. The germline V gene has CDR1 ENHRY and CDR2 SYGVKD. CDR3 nucleotides: TGTGCCATCACCCAGGGTCCGGACACCGGGGAGCTGTTTTTT. This gives the protein CAITQGPDTGELFF.

The J gene is TRBJ2-1, the V gene TRBV10-3; 8 bases are shared with TRBD1. This CDR3 spans 14 amino acids. Germline V gene sequence: CDR1 ENHRY, CDR2 SYGVKD. V shed 3 bases and J 9 bases; nucleotides not matched to a gene: 7. CDR3 sequence: CAISDGQGLGEQFF. CDR3 sequence (DNA): TGTGCCATCAGTGATGGACAGGGTCTAGGTGAGCAGTTCTTC.

The chain joins TRBV15 to TRBJ1-6, with TRBD1 matching over 9 bases. The V gene's germline CDR1 is LNHNV and CDR2 YYDKDF (reference sequence). The CDR3 sequence is 15 residues long. Trimming removed 2 bases from V and 9 bases from J; junction bases left unmatched: 5. DNA for the CDR3: TGTGCCACCAGCAGATTGGGACAGGGCGCTTCACCCCTCCACTTT. Its protein is CATSRLGQGASPLHF.

The chain employs TRBV13 and TRBJ1-4, with TRBD1 matching over 8 bases. The CDR3 totals 15 residues. Germline assignment: CDR1 PRHDT and CDR2 FYEKMQ (reference sequence). V shed 5 bases and J 3 bases; nucleotides not matched to a gene: 5. The CDR3 sequence: CASSGRGPANEKLFF. The CDR3 region has the DNA TGTGCCAGCAGCGGCAGGGGGCCAGCTAATGAAAAACTGTTTTTT.

The rearrangement uses TRBV25-1 and TRBJ1-2; D perhaps matches TRBD1 (5 bases). CDR1 and CDR2 (germline): MGHDK, SYGVNS. The CDR3 loop spans 15 amino acids. V was cut by 2 bases and J by 6 bases, with 16 bases left in between. The CDR3 sequence: CASSEGGETLNGYTF. The CDR3 DNA sequence: TGTGCCAGCAGTGAAGGGGGGGAAACCTTAAATGGCTACACCTTC.

This chain uses TRBV9 with TRBJ1-1, with TRBD1 as a possible D gene (5 bases). The ends were cut back, 4 bases at V and 5 bases at J, with 18 bases in the middle. The germline V gene encodes CDR1 SGDLS and CDR2 YYNGEE. This CDR3 is built from 15 residues. As DNA, the CDR3 is TGTGCCAGCAGCCCTTTGGGGGGGAGGTGGACTGAAGCTTTCTTT. Translated, it gives CASSPLGGRWTEAFF.

The chain links TRBV12-2 to TRBJ2-3; the D call in the table, TRBD2, was not verified against the DNA. TRBV12-2 is tagged as a pseudogene. The CDR3 is 18 amino acids. The CDR3 protein is CASRLRLSGGTSTDTQYF. In DNA, the CDR3 is TGTGCAAGTCGCCTCAGGTTGAGCGGGGGTACTAGCACAGATACGCAGTATTTT.

The V gene is TRBV6-4, the J gene TRBJ2-6; 7 bases align to TRBD1. V shed 0 bases and J 4 bases; nucleotides not matched to a gene: 3. This CDR3 contains 16 residues. The germline gives CDR1 MRHNA, CDR2 SNTAGT. CDR3 residues: CASSDSRGPGANVLTF. In DNA form, the CDR3 reads TGTGCCAGCAGTGACTCAAGGGGGCCGGGGGCCAACGTCCTGACTTTC.

CDR3 nucleotides: TGTGCCAGCAGCCAACGGGGGGGGCGCGGCACAGATACGCAGTATTTT. Its protein is CASSQRGGRGTDTQYF. V is TRBV5-6 and J is TRBJ2-3; 8 bases line up with TRBD2. With V trimmed by 4 bases and J by 1 base, 8 bases remained unmatched. This CDR3 is built from 16 residues. Per germline, CDR1 SGHDT and CDR2 YYEEEE.

V is TRBV28 and J is TRBJ2-5, with 10 bases matching TRBD1. The CDR3 runs to 15 residues. V lost 5 bases, J lost 11 bases, and 14 bases stayed unmatched. The germline V gene encodes CDR1 MDHEN and CDR2 SYDVKM. The DNA for the CDR3 is TGTGCCAGCAGTCCGGACAGGGGGGGTTTTTGGGAGCAGTACTTC. Translated, it gives CASSPDRGGFWEQYF.

CDR3 coding DNA: TGTGCCAGCAGCTTTTGGCAGGGGTTTGACACCGGGGAGCTGTTTTTT. Protein: CASSFWQGFDTGELFF. V and J are TRBV7-9 and TRBJ2-2, with D maybe TRBD1 (6 bases). CDR3 length: 16 amino acids. Trimming stripped 3 bases from V and 3 bases from J, with 14 bases between. Per germline, CDR1 SEHNR and CDR2 FQNEAQ (reference sequence).

The chain uses TRBV2 and TRBJ2-3; D is possibly TRBD1 (6 bases). Germline V gene lookup returns CDR1 SNHLY and CDR2 FYNNEI. Trimming left V 7 bases short and J 2 bases short, with 16 bases between. The CDR3 is 15 residues long. The CDR3 DNA reads as TGTGCCAGCATTTTAGGAACAGGGAACACAGATACGCAGTATTTT. Its protein product is CASILGTGNTDTQYF.

V usage is TRBV4-2 and J usage is TRBJ2-7; 8 nucleotides match TRBD1. The ends lost 4 bases at V and 5 bases at J; junction bases unmatched: 7. Germline-derived CDR1 and CDR2 are LGHNA and YNFKEQ. The CDR3 runs to 14 residues. For the CDR3, the DNA is TGTGCCAGCAGCCTGGACAGGGCAAGGAACGAGCAGTACTTC. This gives the protein CASSLDRARNEQYF.

This chain links TRBV11-2 with TRBJ1-2; 7 positions match TRBD1. The CDR3 runs to 15 residues. Germline loops: CDR1 SGHAT, CDR2 FQNNGV. Trimming removed 5 bases from V and 3 bases from J; junction bases left unmatched: 9. The CDR3 DNA is TGTGCCAGCAGCCAGGGGGGTACAGAACACTATGGCTACACCTTC. Protein: CASSQGGTEHYGYTF.

The V gene is TRBV4-1, the J gene TRBJ1-5; 9 bases are a match to TRBD1. This CDR3 spans 15 amino acids. With 3 bases clipped from V and 4 bases from J, the junction kept 4 bases outside the gene matches. CDR1 is MGHRA, CDR2 YSYEKL, per germline. CDR3 protein: CASSHFDRGNQPQHF. CDR3 in DNA: TGCGCCAGCAGCCATTTTGACAGGGGGAATCAGCCCCAGCATTTT.

The rearrangement joins TRBV11-2 to TRBJ2-2; no firm D call. V lost 2 bases and J 6 bases, leaving 7 bases between the germline ends. CDR1 SGHAT and CDR2 FQNNGV come from the germline V gene. This CDR3 is built from 13 residues. CDR3 amino acids: CASSLSGAGELFF. The CDR3 region has the DNA TGTGCCAGCAGCTTATCTGGAGCCGGGGAGCTGTTTTTT.

CDR3 sequence reads: CASSGGTGLAKNIQYF. The CDR3 nucleotides read TGTGCCAGCAGCGGGGGGACAGGACTAGCCAAAAACATTCAGTACTTC. V gene TRBV5-4 combines with J gene TRBJ2-4, with 8 bases matching TRBD1. Germline trimming cut 4 bases from V and 0 bases from J; bases unmatched to any gene: 6. Germline assignment: CDR1 SGHNT and CDR2 YYREEE (reference sequence). The CDR3 loop spans 16 amino acids.

The chain carries TRBV2 and TRBJ2-3; D is possibly TRBD1 (6 bases). Germline CDR1 and CDR2: SNHLY and FYNNEI. V was pared by 4 bases and J by 1 base, with 9 bases between. The CDR3 sequence is 14 residues long. The CDR3 reads CASSANRGTDTQYF. CDR3 bases: TGTGCCAGCAGTGCAAACAGGGGCACAGATACGCAGTATTTT.

The sample holds one count of this clone. CDR3 amino acids: CASSTQGNYGYTF. DNA of the CDR3: TGTGCCAGCAGTACCCAGGGGAACTATGGCTACACCTTC. The gene calls are TRBV5-4 and TRBJ1-2; a possible D gene is TRBD1 (6 bases). Trimming shortened V by 5 bases and J by 2 bases, and 10 bases separated the two germline ends. CDR1 and CDR2 (germline): SGHNT, YYREEE (reference sequence). CDR3 length: 13 residues.

The V and J genes are TRBV11-2 and TRBJ2-3, with D possibly matching TRBD2 (7 bases). In germline, CDR1 is SGHAT, CDR2 FQNNGV. V was pared by 1 base and J by 8 bases, with 19 bases between. The CDR3 runs to 16 residues. CDR3 coding DNA: TGTGCCAGCAGCTTAGTTTCGGGCAGGGAGGGGGGTACGCAGTATTTT. Its protein is CASSLVSGREGGTQYF.

This chain uses TRBV7-8 with TRBJ2-2; tentative D call: TRBD2 (7 bases). The V end was cut by 7 bases, the J end by 4 bases, with 22 bases between. Germline CDR1 reads SGHVS; CDR2 reads FQNEAQ. CDR3 length: 17 amino acids. CDR3 sequence: CASTPGGGLRGTGELFF. In DNA, the CDR3 is TGTGCCAGCACCCCTGGCGGGGGCCTTAGAGGCACCGGGGAGCTGTTTTTT.